The source of this T cell receptor (beta chain) is a study of vaccination effects on CD4 cells after COVID-19. Looking at the study overall: ViraFEST used viral peptide pools to expand antigen-specific CD4+ T cells before sequencing.

The protocol was immunoSEQ multiplex PCR, while the TCRdb copy is restricted to in-frame clones and leaves out a portion. The table has just under 75,000 clones, around 70% seen once. Points on this clone: The target antigen is unknown.

V dropped 0 bases and J dropped 5; count of bases not matched to a gene: 2. The CDR3 length is 15 residues. The germline gives CDR1 SGDLS, CDR2 YYNGEE. Subsequent to less than 13 days of culture, CD4+ T cells were isolated. All study participants received two doses of BNT162b2 or mRNA-1273 vaccine. The study found no prior SARS-CoV-2 infection in the vaccine recipients, who tested negative for nucleocapsid antibodies. Fresh IL-2-containing medium replaced half the medium on days 3 and 7. Specimen: CD4+ T cells from PBMCs cultured without peptide, collected after COVID-19 vaccination. The sequence derives from a human donor who received a COVID-19 vaccine. This chain joins TRBV9 and TRBJ1-6, with 7 bases fitting TRBD1. The CDR3: CASSVGQGHNSPLHF. The CDR3 bases are TGTGCCAGCAGCGTAGGACAGGGACATAATTCACCCCTCCACTTT.